These 30 T cell receptor beta chains were all obtained from the same sample, sequenced in a study of shared clonotypes between healthy human individuals. Generated by immunoSEQ multiplex PCR, the TCRdb table keeps only in-frame clones and is missing some. The table includes roughly 1,100,000 clones, more than 60% detected once. The sample comprised memory CD4+ T cells sorted from blood. Subset meaning: CD45RA-negative fraction. The receptor source for this set is a young man in good health.

J is TRBJ2-3 and V is TRBV30; 9 bases are a match to TRBD2. Germline assignment: CDR1 GTSNPN and CDR2 SVGIG (reference sequence). V lost 3 bases to trimming and J lost 3 bases; unmatched junction nucleotides: 7. This CDR3 has 15 residues. The DNA for the CDR3 is TGTGCCTGGAGCCGGGACAGCGGGGGGACAGATACGCAGTATTTT. Protein: CAWSRDSGGTDTQYF.

A few counts support this clone. The V and J genes are TRBV28 and TRBJ2-1; 11 nucleotides line up with TRBD2. This CDR3 contains 16 residues. V lost 3 bases and J lost 4; bases outside the gene matches: 5. Germline CDR1 MDHEN, CDR2 SYDVKM. The CDR3 loop reads CASSFLTSGKYNEQFF. For the CDR3, the DNA is TGTGCCAGCAGTTTCCTGACTAGCGGGAAATACAATGAGCAGTTCTTC.

This clone was recorded at least ten times. The V and J genes are TRBV6-1 and TRBJ1-5; D perhaps matches TRBD1 (5 bases). The CDR3 loop spans 13 amino acids. The germline gives CDR1 MNHNS, CDR2 SASEGT. V dropped 5 bases and J dropped 3 bases, with 8 bases sitting between them. The DNA of the CDR3 is TGTGCCAGCAGTTCCGGGGCCAATCAGCCCCAGCATTTT. It yields the protein CASSSGANQPQHF.

A word on this clone: Other DNA sequences from this sample encode an identical CDR3 as well. The V and J genes are TRBV5-1 and TRBJ1-2, with D perhaps matching TRBD1 (6 bases). Germline assignment: CDR1 SGHRS and CDR2 YFSETQ. This CDR3 has 13 amino acids. Trimming took 0 bases from V and 4 from J, leaving 7 bases between them. The chain's CDR3 is CASSLEGGYGYTF. CDR3 DNA: TGCGCCAGCAGCTTGGAGGGGGGCTATGGCTACACCTTC.

The gene calls are TRBV19 and TRBJ2-7; no definite D call. Trimming removed 9 bases from V and 3 bases from J, with 9 bases in between. Germline V gives CDR1 LNHDA, CDR2 SQIVND (reference sequence). The CDR3 extends over 11 amino acids. The CDR3 reads CASSYGYEQYF. DNA for the CDR3: TGTGCCAGCAGTTATGGCTACGAGCAGTACTTC.

Concerning this clone itself: A read error may be the cause here, since a much bigger clone is one base away. The sample holds other DNA sequences that translate to the same CDR3. The rearrangement joins TRBV30 to TRBJ2-5, with D hard to call. Germline V gives CDR1 GTSNPN, CDR2 SVGIG (reference sequence). Trimming stripped 1 base from V and 4 bases from J, with 4 bases between. There are 11 residues in the CDR3. CDR3 region: CAWSERETQYF. The CDR3 coding sequence is TGTGCCTGGAGTGAACGAGAGACCCAGTACTTC.

This rearrangement joins TRBV5-1 to TRBJ2-3, with unresolved D. This CDR3 comprises 15 residues. The V gene lost 6 bases and the J gene lost 2 bases, with 16 bases spanning the gap. Looked up from germline, CDR1 is SGHRS and CDR2 is YFSETQ. The chain's CDR3 is CASKPYPVYTDTQYF. The CDR3 DNA reads as TGCGCCAGCAAGCCCTACCCGGTCTACACAGATACGCAGTATTTT.

In DNA form, the CDR3 reads TGTGCCAGCAGTTTATTGTGGCTGGAGAGGAATCAGCCCCAGCATTTT. It encodes CASSLLWLERNQPQHF. The chain employs TRBV28 and TRBJ1-5, with D unclear. This CDR3 is built from 16 residues. The V and J ends lost 1 base and 4 bases respectively, with 14 bases between them. CDR1 is MDHEN, CDR2 SYDVKM, per germline.

This clone appeared a few times. The sample contains more than one DNA sequence encoding this CDR3. V gene TRBV5-1 combines with J gene TRBJ2-3; 13 nucleotides match TRBD2. The CDR3 has 17 amino acids. The V gene's germline CDR1 is SGHRS and CDR2 YFSETQ. With V trimmed by 0 bases and J by 0 bases, 1 base remained unmatched. The CDR3 loop is CASSLGTSGGSTDTQYF. In DNA, the CDR3 is TGCGCCAGCAGCTTGGGGACTAGCGGGGGAAGCACAGATACGCAGTATTTT.

As concerns this clone: The sample contains more than one DNA sequence encoding this CDR3. This chain links TRBV27 with TRBJ1-3, with D maybe TRBD1 (5 bases). CDR3 length equals 13 residues. Germline V gene lookup returns CDR1 MNHEY and CDR2 SMNVEV (reference sequence). V was cut by 6 bases and J by 7 bases, with 13 bases left in between. CDR3 amino acids: CASSPRGGNTIYF. As DNA, the CDR3 is TGTGCCAGCAGCCCTAGGGGTGGCAACACCATATATTTT.

This chain connects TRBV28 to TRBJ1-2; 7 bases map to TRBD1. Germline V CDR1 and CDR2: MDHEN, SYDVKM. Losses at the gene ends were 6 bases for V and 4 bases for J; bases not matched to a gene: 8. This CDR3 contains 14 residues. The CDR3 protein is CASSLGAGGYGYTF. CDR3 sequence (DNA): TGTGCCAGCAGCCTTGGGGCAGGGGGCTATGGCTACACCTTC.

The rearrangement uses TRBV11-3 and TRBJ2-5; D not certain. The germline V gene encodes CDR1 SGHNT and CDR2 YENEEA. Trimming cost V 2 bases and J 5 bases, with 12 bases left between them. The CDR3 is 14 residues long. The CDR3 protein is CASSLYSSGETQYF. CDR3 sequence (DNA): TGTGCCAGCAGCTTATACTCCTCCGGGGAGACCCAGTACTTC. Drawing the rest from reference TRBV11-3 and TRBJ2-5, the complete variable domain is EAGVVQSPRYKIIEKKQPVAFWCNPISGHNTLYWYLQNLGQGPELLIRYENEEAVDDSQLPKDRFSAERLKGVDSTLKIQPAELGDSAVYLCASSLYSSGETQYFGPGTRLLVL.

With regard to this clone: A much larger clone sits a single nucleotide away, making a read error possible. The rearrangement joins TRBV18 to TRBJ2-7; no definite D call. The CDR3 sequence is 13 residues long. Germline V gives CDR1 KGHSH, CDR2 LQKENI. V shed 2 bases and J shed 6 bases, with 11 bases lying between them. CDR3 loop: CASSPGAYCEQYF. The CDR3 DNA reads TGTGCCAGCTCACCAGGCGCGTACTGCGAGCAGTACTTC.

This clone has ten or more counts. The gene calls are TRBV5-1 and TRBJ2-1, with TRBD2 as a possible D gene (6 bases). The germline CDR1 and CDR2 sequences are SGHRS and YFSETQ. The V gene lost 4 bases and the J gene lost 2 bases, with 16 bases spanning the gap. The CDR3 extends over 16 amino acids. The CDR3 DNA sequence: TGCGCCAGCAGCCTACCGAGGGACTCCACCTACAATGAGCAGTTCTTC. Translation gives CASSLPRDSTYNEQFF.

The rearrangement uses TRBV5-6 and TRBJ2-5; 11 bases map to TRBD2. CDR1 is SGHDT and CDR2 is YYEEEE in the germline V gene. V lost 4 bases, J lost 0 bases, and 8 bases stayed unmatched. This CDR3 has 17 amino acids. The CDR3 DNA is TGTGCCAGCAGCAGTAGCGGGAGGGGGGTGCACCAAGAGACCCAGTACTTC. It yields the protein CASSSSGRGVHQETQYF.

The J gene is TRBJ1-2, the V gene TRBV5-1, with no clear D. The CDR3 sequence is 13 residues long. Between the trimmed V and J ends, which lost 7 bases and 8 bases, there was a span of 18 bases. CDR1 SGHRS and CDR2 YFSETQ come from the germline V gene. CDR3 in DNA: TGCGCCAGCTTTGAGACCGACCAAGGAGGCTACACCTTC. Translation: CASFETDQGGYTF. The variable domain in full, with the rest retrieved from reference TRBV5-1 and TRBJ1-2, is KAGVTQTPRYLIKTRGQQVTLSCSPISGHRSVSWYQQTPGQGLQFLFEYFSETQRNKGNFPGRFSGRQFSNSRSEMNVSTLELGDSALYLCASFETDQGGYTFGSGTRLTVV.

The genes are TRBV9 and TRBJ2-1, with TRBD2 identical over 13 bases. The CDR3 is made up of 17 amino acids. The germline V gene encodes CDR1 SGDLS and CDR2 YYNGEE. The V gene end was trimmed by 3 bases and the J gene end by 7 bases; junction bases not matched to a gene: 10. The CDR3 DNA reads TGTGCCAGCAGCGCGGGGACTAGCGGGGTCCAGGGGAATGAGCAGTTCTTC. Its protein product is CASSAGTSGVQGNEQFF.

The chain joins TRBV30 to TRBJ1-6; D is ambiguous. Germline CDR1 reads GTSNPN; CDR2 reads SVGIG (reference sequence). Trimming took off 8 bases at V and 8 bases at J, with 22 bases between the two ends. The CDR3 totals 15 residues. CDR3: CAQSRRGAVDSPLHF. CDR3 bases: TGTGCCCAATCAAGGAGAGGAGCAGTCGATTCACCCCTCCACTTT. Looking up the rest from reference TRBV30 and TRBJ1-6 gives the full variable domain: SQTIHQWPATLVQPVGSPLSLECTVEGTSNPNLYWYRQAAGRGLQLLFYSVGIGQISSEVPQNLSASRPQDRQFILSSKKLLLSDSGFYLCAQSRRGAVDSPLHFGNGTRLTVT.

This clone was seen only a few times. The chain joins TRBV2 to TRBJ2-5; the match to TRBD2 covers 10 bases. The CDR3 is 15 amino acids. The germline CDR1 and CDR2 sequences are SNHLY and FYNNEI. Unmatched junction bases numbered 5, after V lost 2 bases and J lost 5 bases. In DNA, the CDR3 is TGTGCCAGCAGTGAATCTAGCGGGAGATCCGAGACCCAGTACTTC. It codes for CASSESSGRSETQYF.

The V and J genes are TRBV28 and TRBJ1-5; TRBD1 is a possible D gene (6 bases). V was pared by 8 bases and J by 1 base, with 15 bases between. The CDR3 covers 15 residues. Germline-derived CDR1 and CDR2 are MDHEN and SYDVKM. CDR3 in amino acids: CASATGSVSNQPQHF. For the CDR3, the DNA is TGTGCCAGCGCAACAGGGTCGGTAAGCAATCAGCCCCAGCATTTT.

This clone showed up just a few times. The rearrangement uses TRBV6-1 and TRBJ2-4; TRBD2 aligns across 7 bases. Per the germline V gene, CDR1 is MNHNS and CDR2 is SASEGT. J gave up 6 bases and V 1 base, and 15 bases lay outside the gene matches. The CDR3 is made up of 18 amino acids. The CDR3 coding sequence is TGTGCCAGCAGTGAAGATAGGCCAAGCGGGGCCTCGTTAAACATTCAGTACTTC. Translating it yields CASSEDRPSGASLNIQYF.

The rearrangement links TRBV9 to TRBJ2-4, with 14 bases aligning to TRBD2. Germline CDR1 reads SGDLS; CDR2 reads YYNGEE. V was clipped by 4 bases and J by 1 base; unmatched bases: 10. This CDR3 region has 19 residues. CDR3 nucleotide sequence: TGTGCCAGCAGCTCCCAGGGACTAGCGGGAGACGGGGCCAAAAACATTCAGTACTTC. It yields the protein CASSSQGLAGDGAKNIQYF.

About this clone: Other nucleotide sequences from this sample produce the same CDR3. The V and J genes are TRBV5-1 and TRBJ1-5; no clear D gene. Germline V gene sequence: CDR1 SGHRS, CDR2 YFSETQ. V shed 0 bases and J shed 0 bases, with 10 bases lying between them. This CDR3 is built from 16 residues. The CDR3 protein is CASSLEGPLSNQPQHF. DNA for the CDR3: TGCGCCAGCAGCTTGGAAGGCCCTCTTAGCAATCAGCCCCAGCATTTT. Drawing the rest from reference TRBV5-1 and TRBJ1-5, the complete variable domain is KAGVTQTPRYLIKTRGQQVTLSCSPISGHRSVSWYQQTPGQGLQFLFEYFSETQRNKGNFPGRFSGRQFSNSRSEMNVSTLELGDSALYLCASSLEGPLSNQPQHFGDGTRLSIL.

The V call is TRBV6-6, the J call TRBJ2-7; maybe TRBD1 (6 bases). The CDR3 is 16 amino acids. V was pared by 5 bases and J by 0 bases, with 17 bases between. Per the germline V gene, CDR1 is MNHNY and CDR2 is SVGAGI (reference sequence). The CDR3 here is CASSPTVGAYSYEQYF. The CDR3 coding sequence is TGTGCCAGCAGTCCCACGGTGGGGGCCTACTCCTACGAGCAGTACTTC.

This clone was seen a single time. The chain employs TRBV9 and TRBJ2-7; no definite D call. V was cut by 5 bases and J by 0 bases, with 15 bases left in between. This CDR3 is built from 15 residues. Germline lookup yields CDR1 SGDLS and CDR2 YYNGEE. The CDR3 DNA reads TGTGCCAGCAGTCCTAAACCCAACCCCTCCTACGAGCAGTACTTC. It is translated as CASSPKPNPSYEQYF.

This clone was counted a few times. This rearrangement joins TRBV5-6 to TRBJ2-1, with a possible D match to TRBD1 (5 bases). This CDR3 region has 13 residues. Germline V gene lookup returns CDR1 SGHDT and CDR2 YYEEEE. Trimming removed 2 bases from V and 7 bases from J, with 10 bases in between. The CDR3 protein is CASSFQGRNEQFF. In DNA form, the CDR3 reads TGTGCCAGCAGCTTCCAGGGTCGGAATGAGCAGTTCTTC. Looking up the rest from reference TRBV5-6 and TRBJ2-1 gives the full variable domain: DAGVTQSPTHLIKTRGQQVTLRCSPKSGHDTVSWYQQALGQGPQFIFQYYEEEERQRGNFPDRFSGHQFPNYSSELNVNALLLGDSALYLCASSFQGRNEQFFGPGTRLTVL.

The CDR3: CASSPRISGTGELFF. The CDR3 DNA is TGTGCCAGCAGCCCCCGGATTTCGGGCACCGGGGAGCTGTTTTTT. The chain links TRBV7-3 to TRBJ2-2; D is unresolved. Germline CDR1 reads SGHTA; CDR2 reads FQGTGA. The CDR3 is made up of 15 amino acids. The V end lost 5 bases, the J end lost 4 bases, and 14 bases lay between the germline ends.

The V gene is TRBV6-5, the J gene TRBJ2-3; D is ambiguous. This CDR3 spans 14 amino acids. The V end was cut by 1 base, the J end by 4 bases, with 9 bases between. Germline V gene sequence: CDR1 MNHEY, CDR2 SVGAGI. CDR3 loop: CASSYFSRADTQYF. For the CDR3, the DNA is TGTGCCAGCAGTTACTTTTCTCGAGCAGATACGCAGTATTTT.

This rearrangement joins TRBV5-1 to TRBJ1-1, with no clear D. From germline, CDR1 is SGHRS and CDR2 YFSETQ. Trimming removed 3 bases from V and 1 base from J, with 7 bases in between. CDR3 length: 13 residues. The DNA for the CDR3 is TGCGCCAGCAGCTCCGGGTGGAACACTGAAGCTTTCTTT. Translation: CASSSGWNTEAFF. Full variable domain (missing parts from reference TRBV5-1 and TRBJ1-1): KAGVTQTPRYLIKTRGQQVTLSCSPISGHRSVSWYQQTPGQGLQFLFEYFSETQRNKGNFPGRFSGRQFSNSRSEMNVSTLELGDSALYLCASSSGWNTEAFFGQGTRLTVV.

J is TRBJ2-7 and V is TRBV30, with 7 nucleotides matching TRBD2. CDR1 is GTSNPN, CDR2 SVGIG, per germline (reference sequence). The J segment lost 0 bases and the V segment lost 5 bases, leaving 4 bases of the junction unmatched. The CDR3 is made up of 13 amino acids. CDR3 DNA sequence: TGTGCCTGGCAGGGAGGGAACTCCTACGAGCAGTACTTC. Protein: CAWQGGNSYEQYF.